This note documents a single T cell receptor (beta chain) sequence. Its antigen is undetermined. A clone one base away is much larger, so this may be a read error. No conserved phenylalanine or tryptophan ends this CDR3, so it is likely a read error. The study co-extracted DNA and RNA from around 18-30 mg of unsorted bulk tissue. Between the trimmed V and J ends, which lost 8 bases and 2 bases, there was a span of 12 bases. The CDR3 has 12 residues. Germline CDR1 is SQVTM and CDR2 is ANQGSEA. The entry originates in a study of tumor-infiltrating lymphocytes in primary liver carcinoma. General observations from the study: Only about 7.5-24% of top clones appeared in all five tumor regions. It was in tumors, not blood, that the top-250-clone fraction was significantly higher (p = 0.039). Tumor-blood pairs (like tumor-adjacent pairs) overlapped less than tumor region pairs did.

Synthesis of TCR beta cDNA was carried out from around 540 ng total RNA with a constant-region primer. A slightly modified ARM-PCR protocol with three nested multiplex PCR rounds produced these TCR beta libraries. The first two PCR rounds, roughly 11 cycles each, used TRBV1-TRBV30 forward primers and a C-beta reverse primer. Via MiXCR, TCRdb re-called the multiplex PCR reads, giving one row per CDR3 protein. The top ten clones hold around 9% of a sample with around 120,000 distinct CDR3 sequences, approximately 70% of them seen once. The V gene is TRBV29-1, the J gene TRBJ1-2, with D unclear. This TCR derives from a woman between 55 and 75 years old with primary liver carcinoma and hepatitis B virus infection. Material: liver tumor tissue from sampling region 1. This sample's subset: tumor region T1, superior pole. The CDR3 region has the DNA TGCAGCACGGACGGACCAAACTATGGCTACACCCTC. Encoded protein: CSTDGPNYGYTL.